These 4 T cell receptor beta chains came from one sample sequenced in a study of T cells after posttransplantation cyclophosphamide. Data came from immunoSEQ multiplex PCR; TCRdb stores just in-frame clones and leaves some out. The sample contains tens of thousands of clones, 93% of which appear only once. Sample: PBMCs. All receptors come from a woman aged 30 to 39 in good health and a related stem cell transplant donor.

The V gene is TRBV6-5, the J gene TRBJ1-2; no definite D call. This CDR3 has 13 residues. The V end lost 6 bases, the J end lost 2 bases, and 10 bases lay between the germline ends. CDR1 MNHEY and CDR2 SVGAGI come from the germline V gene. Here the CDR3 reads CASSRGPNYGYTF. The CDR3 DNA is TGTGCCAGCAGCCGCGGACCGAACTATGGCTACACCTTC.

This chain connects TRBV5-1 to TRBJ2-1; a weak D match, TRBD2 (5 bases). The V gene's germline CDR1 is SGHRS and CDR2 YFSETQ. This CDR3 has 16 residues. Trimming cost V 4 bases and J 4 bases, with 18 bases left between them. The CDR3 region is CASSKRLSSGYNEQFF. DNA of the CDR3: TGCGCCAGCAGCAAACGTCTCTCTTCGGGGTACAATGAGCAGTTCTTC.

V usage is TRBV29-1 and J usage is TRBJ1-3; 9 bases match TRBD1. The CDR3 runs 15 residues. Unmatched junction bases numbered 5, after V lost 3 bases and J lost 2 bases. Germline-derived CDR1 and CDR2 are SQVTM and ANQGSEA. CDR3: CSVETGGIAGNTIYF. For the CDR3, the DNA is TGCAGCGTTGAGACAGGGGGGATCGCTGGAAACACCATATATTTT.

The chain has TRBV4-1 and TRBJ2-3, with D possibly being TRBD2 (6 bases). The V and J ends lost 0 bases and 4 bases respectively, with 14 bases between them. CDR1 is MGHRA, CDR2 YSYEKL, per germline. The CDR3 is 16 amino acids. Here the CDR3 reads CASSQEPRRRADTQYF. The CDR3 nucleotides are TGCGCCAGCAGCCAAGAGCCGAGGAGGAGGGCAGATACGCAGTATTTT.